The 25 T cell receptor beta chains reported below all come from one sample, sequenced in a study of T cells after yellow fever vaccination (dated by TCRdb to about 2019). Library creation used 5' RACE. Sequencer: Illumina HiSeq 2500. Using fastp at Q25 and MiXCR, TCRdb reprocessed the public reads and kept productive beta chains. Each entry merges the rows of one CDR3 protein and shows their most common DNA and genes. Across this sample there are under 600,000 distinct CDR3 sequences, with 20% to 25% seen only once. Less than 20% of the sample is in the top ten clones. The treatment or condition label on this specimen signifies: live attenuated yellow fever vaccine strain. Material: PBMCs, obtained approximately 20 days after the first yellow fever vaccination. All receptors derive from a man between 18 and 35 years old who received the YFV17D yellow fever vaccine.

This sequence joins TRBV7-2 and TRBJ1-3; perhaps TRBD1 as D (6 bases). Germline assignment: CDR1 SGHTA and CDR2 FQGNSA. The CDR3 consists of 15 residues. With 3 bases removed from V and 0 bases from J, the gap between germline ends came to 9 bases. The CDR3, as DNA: TGTGCCAGCAGCTTTTCGGACAGCTCTGGAAACACCATATATTTT. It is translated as CASSFSDSSGNTIYF.

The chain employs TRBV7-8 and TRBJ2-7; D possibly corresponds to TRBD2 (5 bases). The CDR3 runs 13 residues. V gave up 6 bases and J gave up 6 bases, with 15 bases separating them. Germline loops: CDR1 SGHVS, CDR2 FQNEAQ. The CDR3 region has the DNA TGTGCCAGCAGTCCTGGACTGGTTTCCGAGCAGTACTTC. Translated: CASSPGLVSEQYF. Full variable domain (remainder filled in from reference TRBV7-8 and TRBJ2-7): GAGVSQSPRYKVAKRGQDVALRCDPISGHVSLFWYQQALGQGPEFLTYFQNEAQLDKSGLPSDRFFAERPEGSVSTLKIQRTQQEDSAVYLCASSPGLVSEQYFGPGTRLTVT.

CDR3 sequence reads: CASTGQGERYNSPLHF. The CDR3 DNA reads as TGTGCCAGCACTGGACAGGGTGAAAGGTATAATTCACCCCTCCACTTT. The rearrangement joins TRBV2 to TRBJ1-6, with 8 bases lining up with TRBD1. Germline trimming cut 7 bases from V and 4 bases from J; bases unmatched to any gene: 9. Germline V CDR1 and CDR2: SNHLY, FYNNEI. The length of the CDR3 is 16 residues.

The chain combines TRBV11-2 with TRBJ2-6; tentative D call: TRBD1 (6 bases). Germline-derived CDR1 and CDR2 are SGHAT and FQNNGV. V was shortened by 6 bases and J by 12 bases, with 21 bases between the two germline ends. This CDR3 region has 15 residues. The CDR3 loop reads CASSPGTSDVGVLTF. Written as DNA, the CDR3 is TGTGCCAGCAGTCCCGGGACAAGCGATGTGGGCGTCCTGACTTTC.

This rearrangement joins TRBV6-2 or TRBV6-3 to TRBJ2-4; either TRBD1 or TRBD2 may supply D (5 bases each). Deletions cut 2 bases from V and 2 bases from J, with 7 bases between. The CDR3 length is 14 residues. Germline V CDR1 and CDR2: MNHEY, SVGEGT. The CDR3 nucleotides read TGTGCCAGCAGTTACGGGGGTCCCAAAAACATTCAGTACTTC. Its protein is CASSYGGPKNIQYF.

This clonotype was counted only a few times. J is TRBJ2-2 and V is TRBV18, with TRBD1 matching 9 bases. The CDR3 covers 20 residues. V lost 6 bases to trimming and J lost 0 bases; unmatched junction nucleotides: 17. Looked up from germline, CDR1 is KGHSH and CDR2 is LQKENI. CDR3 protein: CASSPLFIRDRESNTGELFF. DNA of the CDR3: TGTGCCAGCTCGCCTTTATTCATTCGGGACAGGGAATCGAACACCGGGGAGCTGTTTTTT.

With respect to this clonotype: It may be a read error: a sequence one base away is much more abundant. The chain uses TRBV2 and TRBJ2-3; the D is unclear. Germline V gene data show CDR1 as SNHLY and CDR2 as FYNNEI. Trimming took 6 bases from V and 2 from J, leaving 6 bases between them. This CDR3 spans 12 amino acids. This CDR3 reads CASRPNTDTQYF. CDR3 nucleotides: TGTGCCAGCAGGCCAAACACAGATACGCAGTATTTT.

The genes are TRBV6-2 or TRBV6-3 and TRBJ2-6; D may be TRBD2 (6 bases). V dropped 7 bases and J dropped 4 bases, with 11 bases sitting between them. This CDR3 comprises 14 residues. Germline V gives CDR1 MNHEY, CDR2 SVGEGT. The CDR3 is CASTGTPGANVLTF. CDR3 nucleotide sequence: TGTGCCAGCACCGGGACTCCCGGGGCCAACGTCCTGACTTTC.

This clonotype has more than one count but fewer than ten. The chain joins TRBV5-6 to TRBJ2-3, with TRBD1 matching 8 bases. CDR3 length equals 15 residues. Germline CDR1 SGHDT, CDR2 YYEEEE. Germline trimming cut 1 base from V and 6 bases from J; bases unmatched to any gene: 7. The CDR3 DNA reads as TGTGCCAGCAGCTTGTCCCAGGGGGCGTCCGATACGCAGTATTTT. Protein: CASSLSQGASDTQYF.

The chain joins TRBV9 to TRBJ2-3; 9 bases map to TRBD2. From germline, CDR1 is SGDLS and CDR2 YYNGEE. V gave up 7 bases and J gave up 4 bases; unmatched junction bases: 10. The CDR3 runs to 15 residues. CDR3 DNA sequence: TGTGCCAGCTCACAGAGCGGGGGGATGGCAGATACGCAGTATTTT. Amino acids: CASSQSGGMADTQYF.

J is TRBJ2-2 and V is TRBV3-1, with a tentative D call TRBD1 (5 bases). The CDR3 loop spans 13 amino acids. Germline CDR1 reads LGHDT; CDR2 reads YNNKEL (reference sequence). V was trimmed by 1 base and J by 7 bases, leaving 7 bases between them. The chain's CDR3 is CASSQARGGELFF. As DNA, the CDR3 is TGTGCCAGCAGCCAAGCTAGGGGCGGGGAGCTGTTTTTT.

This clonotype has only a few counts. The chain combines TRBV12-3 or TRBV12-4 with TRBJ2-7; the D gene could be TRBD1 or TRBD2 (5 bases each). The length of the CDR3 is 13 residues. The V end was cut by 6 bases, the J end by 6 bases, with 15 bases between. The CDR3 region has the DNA TGTGCCAGCAGGCCCCAGGGTGGGGGCGAGCAGTACTTC. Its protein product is CASRPQGGGEQYF.

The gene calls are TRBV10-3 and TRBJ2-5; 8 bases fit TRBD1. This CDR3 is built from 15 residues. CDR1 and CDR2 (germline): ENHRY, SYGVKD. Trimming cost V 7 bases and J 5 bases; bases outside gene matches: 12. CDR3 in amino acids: CAINQIRGRSETQYF. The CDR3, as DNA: TGTGCCATCAACCAAATCAGGGGGCGGAGTGAGACCCAGTACTTC.

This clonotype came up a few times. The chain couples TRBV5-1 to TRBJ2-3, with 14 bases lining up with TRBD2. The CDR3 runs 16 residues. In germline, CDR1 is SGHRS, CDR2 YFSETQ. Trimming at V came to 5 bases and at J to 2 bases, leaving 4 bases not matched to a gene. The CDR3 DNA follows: TGCGCCAGCAGACGGACTAGCGGGGGGCCCACAGATACGCAGTATTTT. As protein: CASRRTSGGPTDTQYF.

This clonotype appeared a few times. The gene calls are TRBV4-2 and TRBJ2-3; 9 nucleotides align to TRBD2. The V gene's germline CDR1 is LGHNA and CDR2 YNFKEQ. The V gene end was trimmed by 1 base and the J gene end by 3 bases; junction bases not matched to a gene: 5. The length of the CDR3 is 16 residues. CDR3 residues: CASSQARGGETDTQYF. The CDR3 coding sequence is TGTGCCAGCAGCCAAGCTCGCGGGGGGGAAACAGATACGCAGTATTTT.

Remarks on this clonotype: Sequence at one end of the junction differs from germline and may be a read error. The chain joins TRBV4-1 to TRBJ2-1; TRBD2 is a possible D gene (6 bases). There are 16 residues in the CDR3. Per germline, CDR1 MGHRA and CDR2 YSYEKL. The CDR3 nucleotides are TGCGCCAGCAGCCAGGGAGGCCTAGCTGGGTACAATGAGCAGCTCTTC. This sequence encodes CASSQGGLAGYNEQLF.

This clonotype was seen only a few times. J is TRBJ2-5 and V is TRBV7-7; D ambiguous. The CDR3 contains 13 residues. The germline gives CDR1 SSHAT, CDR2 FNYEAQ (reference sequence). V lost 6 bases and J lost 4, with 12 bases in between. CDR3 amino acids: CASSPNPGETQYF. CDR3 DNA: TGTGCCAGCAGTCCAAACCCGGGAGAGACCCAGTACTTC.

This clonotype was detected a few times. This CDR3 reads CASSPWGGSQETQYF. The CDR3 DNA is TGTGCCAGCAGCCCCTGGGGCGGGTCCCAAGAGACCCAGTACTTC. V and J are TRBV7-2 and TRBJ2-5; either TRBD1 or TRBD2 may fit D (5 bases each). The CDR3 contains 15 residues. Germline V lookup: CDR1 SGHTA, CDR2 FQGNSA. With 5 bases removed from V and 1 base from J, the gap between germline ends came to 14 bases.

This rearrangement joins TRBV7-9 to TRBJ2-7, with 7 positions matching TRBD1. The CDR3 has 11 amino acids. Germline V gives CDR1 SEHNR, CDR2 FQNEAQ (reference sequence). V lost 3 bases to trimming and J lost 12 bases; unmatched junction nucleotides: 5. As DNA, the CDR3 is TGTGCCAGCAGCTTCGACAGGGTCCTGTACGTC. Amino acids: CASSFDRVLYV.

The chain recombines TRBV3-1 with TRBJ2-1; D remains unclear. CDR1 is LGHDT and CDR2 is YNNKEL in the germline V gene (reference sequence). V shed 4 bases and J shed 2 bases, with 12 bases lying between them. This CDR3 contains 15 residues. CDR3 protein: CASSRGLGPYNEQFF. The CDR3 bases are TGTGCCAGCAGCCGAGGCCTAGGCCCCTACAATGAGCAGTTCTTC.

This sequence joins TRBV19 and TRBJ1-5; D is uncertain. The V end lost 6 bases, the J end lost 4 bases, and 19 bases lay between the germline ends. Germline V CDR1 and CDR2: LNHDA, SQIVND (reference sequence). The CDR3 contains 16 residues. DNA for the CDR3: TGTGCCAGTAGCGGGTTTGGTAAGGTGGAAAATCAGCCCCAGCATTTT. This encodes CASSGFGKVENQPQHF.

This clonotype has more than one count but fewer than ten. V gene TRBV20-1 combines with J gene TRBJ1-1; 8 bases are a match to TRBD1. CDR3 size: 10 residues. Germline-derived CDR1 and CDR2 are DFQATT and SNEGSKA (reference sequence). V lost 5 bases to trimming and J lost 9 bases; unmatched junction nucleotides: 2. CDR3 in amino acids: CSAGRGQAFF. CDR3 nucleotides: TGCAGTGCTGGCAGGGGGCAAGCTTTCTTT.

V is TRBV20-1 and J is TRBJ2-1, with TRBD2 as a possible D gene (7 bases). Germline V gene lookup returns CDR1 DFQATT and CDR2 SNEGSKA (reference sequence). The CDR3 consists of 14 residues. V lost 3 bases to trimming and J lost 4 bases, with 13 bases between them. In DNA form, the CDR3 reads TGCAGTGCTAGTTGGGGGAGGGGGTACAATGAGCAGTTCTTC. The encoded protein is CSASWGRGYNEQFF.

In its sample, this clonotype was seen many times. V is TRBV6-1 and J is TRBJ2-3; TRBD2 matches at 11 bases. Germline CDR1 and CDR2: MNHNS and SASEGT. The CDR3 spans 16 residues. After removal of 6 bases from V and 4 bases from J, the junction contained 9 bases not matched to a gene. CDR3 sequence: CASSRTLAGGADTQYF. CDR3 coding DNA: TGTGCCAGCAGCCGGACCCTAGCGGGGGGCGCAGATACGCAGTATTTT.

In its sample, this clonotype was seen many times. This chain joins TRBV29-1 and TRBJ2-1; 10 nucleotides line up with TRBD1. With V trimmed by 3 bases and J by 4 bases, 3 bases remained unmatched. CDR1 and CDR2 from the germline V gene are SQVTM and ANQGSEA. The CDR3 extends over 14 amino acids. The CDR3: CSVERDRGYNEQFF. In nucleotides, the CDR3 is TGCAGCGTTGAGCGGGACAGGGGTTACAATGAGCAGTTCTTC.